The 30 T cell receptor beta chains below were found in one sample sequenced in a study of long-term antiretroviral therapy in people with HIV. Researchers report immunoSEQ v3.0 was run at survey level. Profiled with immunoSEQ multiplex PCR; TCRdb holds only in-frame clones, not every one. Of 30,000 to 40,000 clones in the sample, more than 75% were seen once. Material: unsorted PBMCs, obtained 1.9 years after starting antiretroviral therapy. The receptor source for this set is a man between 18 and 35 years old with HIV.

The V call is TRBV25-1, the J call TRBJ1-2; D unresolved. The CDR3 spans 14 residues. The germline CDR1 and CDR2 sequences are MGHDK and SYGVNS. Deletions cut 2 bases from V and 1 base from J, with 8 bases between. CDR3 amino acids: CASSEAGINYGYTF. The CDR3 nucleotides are TGTGCCAGCAGTGAAGCAGGAATTAACTATGGCTACACCTTC.

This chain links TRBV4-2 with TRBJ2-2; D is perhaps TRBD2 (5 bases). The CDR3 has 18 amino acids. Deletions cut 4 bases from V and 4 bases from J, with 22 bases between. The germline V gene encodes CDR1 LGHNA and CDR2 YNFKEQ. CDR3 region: CASSPSLPEDLGTGELFF. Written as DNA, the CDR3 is TGTGCCAGCAGCCCCTCATTACCGGAGGATCTAGGCACCGGGGAGCTGTTTTTT.

CDR3: CASSPRGTSGNTIYF. CDR3 coding DNA: TGTGCCTCTTCCCCCAGGGGGACCTCTGGAAACACCATATATTTT. V is TRBV19 and J is TRBJ1-3, with 7 bases fitting TRBD1. Germline assignment: CDR1 LNHDA and CDR2 SQIVND (reference sequence). V was clipped by 11 bases and J by 0 bases; unmatched bases: 10. CDR3 size: 15 residues.

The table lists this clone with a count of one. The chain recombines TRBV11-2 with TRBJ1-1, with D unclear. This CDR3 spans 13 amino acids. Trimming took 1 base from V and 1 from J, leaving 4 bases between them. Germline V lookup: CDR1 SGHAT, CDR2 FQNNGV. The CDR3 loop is CASSLGENTEAFF. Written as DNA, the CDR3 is TGTGCCAGCAGCTTAGGGGAGAACACTGAAGCTTTCTTT. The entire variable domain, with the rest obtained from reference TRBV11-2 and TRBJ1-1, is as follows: EAGVAQSPRYKIIEKRQSVAFWCNPISGHATLYWYQQILGQGPKLLIQFQNNGVVDDSQLPKDRFSAERLKGVDSTLKIQPAKLEDSAVYLCASSLGENTEAFFGQGTRLTVV.

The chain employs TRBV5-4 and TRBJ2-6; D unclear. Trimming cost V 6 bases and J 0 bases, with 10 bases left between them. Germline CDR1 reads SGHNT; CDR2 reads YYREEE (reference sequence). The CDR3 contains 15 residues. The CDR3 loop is CASNSRVSGANVLTF. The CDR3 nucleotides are TGTGCCAGCAACTCAAGGGTCTCTGGGGCCAACGTCCTGACTTTC.

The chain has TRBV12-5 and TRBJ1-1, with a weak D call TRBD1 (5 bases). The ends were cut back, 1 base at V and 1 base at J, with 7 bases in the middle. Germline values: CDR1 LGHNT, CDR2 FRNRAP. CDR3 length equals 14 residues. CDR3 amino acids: CASGLGGGNTEAFF. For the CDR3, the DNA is TGTGCTAGTGGTTTGGGGGGCGGGAACACTGAAGCTTTCTTT.

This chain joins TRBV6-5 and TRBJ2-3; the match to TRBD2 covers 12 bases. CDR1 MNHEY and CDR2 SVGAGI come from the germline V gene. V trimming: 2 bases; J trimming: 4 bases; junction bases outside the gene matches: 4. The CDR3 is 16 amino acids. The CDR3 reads CASSYGLAGGPDTQYF. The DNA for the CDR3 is TGTGCCAGCAGTTACGGTCTAGCGGGGGGGCCAGATACGCAGTATTTT.

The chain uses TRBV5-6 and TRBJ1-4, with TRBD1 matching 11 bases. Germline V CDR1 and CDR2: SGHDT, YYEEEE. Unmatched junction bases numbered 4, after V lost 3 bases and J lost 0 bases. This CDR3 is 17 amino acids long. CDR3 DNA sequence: TGTGCCAGCAGCTGGACAGGGGGCAGGCCAACTAATGAAAAACTGTTTTTT. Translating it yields CASSWTGGRPTNEKLFF.

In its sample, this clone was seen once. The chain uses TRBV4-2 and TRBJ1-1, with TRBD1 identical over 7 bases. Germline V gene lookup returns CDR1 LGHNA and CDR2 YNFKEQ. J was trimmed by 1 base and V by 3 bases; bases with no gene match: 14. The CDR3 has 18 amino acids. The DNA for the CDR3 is TGTGCCAGCAGCCACCCACCGGGACAGATAGTAGAGAACACTGAAGCTTTCTTT. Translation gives CASSHPPGQIVENTEAFF.

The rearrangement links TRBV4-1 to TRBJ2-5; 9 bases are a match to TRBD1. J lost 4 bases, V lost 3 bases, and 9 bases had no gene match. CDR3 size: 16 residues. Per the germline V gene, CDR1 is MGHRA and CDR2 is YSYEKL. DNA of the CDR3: TGCGCCAGCAGCCACGGACAGGGGAGGTTTTCAGAGACCCAGTACTTC. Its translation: CASSHGQGRFSETQYF.

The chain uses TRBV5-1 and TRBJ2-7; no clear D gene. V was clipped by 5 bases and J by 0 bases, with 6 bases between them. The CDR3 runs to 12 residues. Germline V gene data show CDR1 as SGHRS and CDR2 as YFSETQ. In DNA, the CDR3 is TGCGCCAGCAGGTCGAGCTCCTACGAGCAGTACTTC. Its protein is CASRSSSYEQYF.

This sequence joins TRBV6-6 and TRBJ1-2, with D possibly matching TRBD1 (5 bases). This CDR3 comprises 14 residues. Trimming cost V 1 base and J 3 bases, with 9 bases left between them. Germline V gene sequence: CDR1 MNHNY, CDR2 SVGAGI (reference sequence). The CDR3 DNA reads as TGTGCCAGCAGTTACTGGGGGGGTGACTATGGCTACACCTTC. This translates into CASSYWGGDYGYTF.

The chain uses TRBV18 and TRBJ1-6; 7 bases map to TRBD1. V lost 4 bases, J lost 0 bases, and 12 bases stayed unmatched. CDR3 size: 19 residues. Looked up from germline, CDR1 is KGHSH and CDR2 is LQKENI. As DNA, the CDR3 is TGTGCCAGCTCACTTCGCCGGGACAGCCTTAGCTCCTATAATTCACCCCTCCACTTT. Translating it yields CASSLRRDSLSSYNSPLHF.

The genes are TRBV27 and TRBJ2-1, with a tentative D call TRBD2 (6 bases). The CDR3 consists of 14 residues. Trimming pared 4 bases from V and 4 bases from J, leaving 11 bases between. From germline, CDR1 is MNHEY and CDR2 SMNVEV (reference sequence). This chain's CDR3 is CASSWDSGYNEQFF. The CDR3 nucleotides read TGTGCCAGCAGTTGGGATAGCGGATACAATGAGCAGTTCTTC.

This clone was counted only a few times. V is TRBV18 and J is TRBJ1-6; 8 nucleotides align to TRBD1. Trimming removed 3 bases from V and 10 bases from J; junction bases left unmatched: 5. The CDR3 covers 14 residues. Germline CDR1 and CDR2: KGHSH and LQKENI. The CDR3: CASSPDRAGSPLHF. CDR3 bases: TGTGCCAGCTCACCGGACAGGGCCGGATCACCCCTCCACTTT.

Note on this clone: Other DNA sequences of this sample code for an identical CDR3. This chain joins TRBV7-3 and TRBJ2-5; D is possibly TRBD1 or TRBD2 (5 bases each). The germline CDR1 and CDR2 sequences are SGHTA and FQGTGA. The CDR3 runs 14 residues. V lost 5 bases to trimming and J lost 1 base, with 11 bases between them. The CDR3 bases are TGTGCCAGCAGCCCTACAGGACTCCAAGAGACCCAGTACTTC. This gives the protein CASSPTGLQETQYF.

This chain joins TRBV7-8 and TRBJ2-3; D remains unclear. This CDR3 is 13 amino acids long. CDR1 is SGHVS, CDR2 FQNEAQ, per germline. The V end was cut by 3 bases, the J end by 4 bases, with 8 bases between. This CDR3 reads CASSFKGADTQYF. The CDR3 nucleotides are TGTGCCAGCAGCTTCAAGGGCGCAGATACGCAGTATTTT.

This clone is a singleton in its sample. The CDR3 DNA sequence: TGTGCCAGCAGCTCCCAGGGGGCGGTTGGTGAAAAACTGTTTTTT. Translated: CASSSQGAVGEKLFF. The J gene is TRBJ1-4, the V gene TRBV5-4; 8 bases fit TRBD1. Germline-derived CDR1 and CDR2 are SGHNT and YYREEE (reference sequence). The CDR3 runs to 15 residues. V lost 3 bases and J lost 7; bases outside the gene matches: 8.

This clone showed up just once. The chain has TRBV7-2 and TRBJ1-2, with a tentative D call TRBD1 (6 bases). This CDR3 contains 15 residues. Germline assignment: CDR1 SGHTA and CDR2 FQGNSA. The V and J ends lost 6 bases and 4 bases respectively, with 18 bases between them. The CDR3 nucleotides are TGTGCCAGCAGTTTAAACAGGGCCCAGATCTATGGCTACACCTTC. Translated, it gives CASSLNRAQIYGYTF.

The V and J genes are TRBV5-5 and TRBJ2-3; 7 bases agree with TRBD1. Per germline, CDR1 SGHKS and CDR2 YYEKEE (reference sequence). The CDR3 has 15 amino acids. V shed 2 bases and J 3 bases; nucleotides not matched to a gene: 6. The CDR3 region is CASSFIGQATDTQYF. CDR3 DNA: TGTGCCAGCAGCTTTATCGGACAGGCGACAGATACGCAGTATTTT.

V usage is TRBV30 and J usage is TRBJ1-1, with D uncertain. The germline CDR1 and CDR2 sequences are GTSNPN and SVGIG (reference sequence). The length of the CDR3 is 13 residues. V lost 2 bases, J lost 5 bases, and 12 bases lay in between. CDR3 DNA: TGTGCCTGGAGTCTAGAAGGGTTTACTGAAGCTTTCTTT. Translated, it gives CAWSLEGFTEAFF.

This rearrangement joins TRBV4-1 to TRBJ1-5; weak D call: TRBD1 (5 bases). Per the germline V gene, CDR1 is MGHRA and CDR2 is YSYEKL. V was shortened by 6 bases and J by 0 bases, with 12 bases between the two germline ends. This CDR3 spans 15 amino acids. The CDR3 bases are TGCGCCAGCAGTTTGGACAACTATAGCAATCAGCCCCAGCATTTT. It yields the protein CASSLDNYSNQPQHF.

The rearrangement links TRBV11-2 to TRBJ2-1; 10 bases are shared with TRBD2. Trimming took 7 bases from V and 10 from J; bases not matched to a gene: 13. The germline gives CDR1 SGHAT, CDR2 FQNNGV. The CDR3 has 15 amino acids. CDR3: CASKWASGGRYEQFF. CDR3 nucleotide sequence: TGTGCCAGCAAGTGGGCTAGCGGGGGTCGTTACGAGCAGTTCTTC. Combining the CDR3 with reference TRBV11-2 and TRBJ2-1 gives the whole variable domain EAGVAQSPRYKIIEKRQSVAFWCNPISGHATLYWYQQILGQGPKLLIQFQNNGVVDDSQLPKDRFSAERLKGVDSTLKIQPAKLEDSAVYLCASKWASGGRYEQFFGPGTRLTVL.

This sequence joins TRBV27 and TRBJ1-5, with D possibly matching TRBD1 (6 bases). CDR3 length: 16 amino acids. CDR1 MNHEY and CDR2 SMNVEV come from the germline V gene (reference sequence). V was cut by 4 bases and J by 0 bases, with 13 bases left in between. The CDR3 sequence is CASSSIRGYSNQPQHF. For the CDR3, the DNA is TGTGCCAGCAGTTCCATCAGGGGCTATAGCAATCAGCCCCAGCATTTT.

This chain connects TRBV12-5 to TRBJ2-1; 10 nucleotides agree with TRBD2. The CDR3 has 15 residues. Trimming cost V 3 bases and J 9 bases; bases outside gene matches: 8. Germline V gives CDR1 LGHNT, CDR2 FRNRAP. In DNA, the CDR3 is TGTGCTAGTGGTTTTTTTATAGCGGGGGGAGCTGAGCAGTTCTTC. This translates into CASGFFIAGGAEQFF.

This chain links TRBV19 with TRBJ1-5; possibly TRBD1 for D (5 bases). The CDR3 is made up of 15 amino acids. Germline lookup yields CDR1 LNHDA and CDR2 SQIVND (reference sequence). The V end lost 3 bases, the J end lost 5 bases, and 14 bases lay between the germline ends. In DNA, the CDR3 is TGTGCCAGTAGTATGGCAGGGAGGGACGATCAGCCCCAGCATTTT. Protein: CASSMAGRDDQPQHF.

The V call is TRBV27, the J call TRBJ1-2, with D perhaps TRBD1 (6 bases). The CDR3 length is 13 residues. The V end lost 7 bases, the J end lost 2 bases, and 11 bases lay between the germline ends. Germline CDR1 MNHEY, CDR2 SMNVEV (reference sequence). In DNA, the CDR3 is TGTGCCAGCATCGCCACAGGGAACTATGGCTACACCTTC. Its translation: CASIATGNYGYTF.

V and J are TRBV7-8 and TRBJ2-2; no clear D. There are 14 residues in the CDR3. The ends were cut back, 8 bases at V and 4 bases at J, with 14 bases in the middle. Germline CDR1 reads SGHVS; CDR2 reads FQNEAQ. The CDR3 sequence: CASFGQELTGELFF. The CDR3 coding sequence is TGTGCCAGCTTCGGCCAGGAGCTCACCGGGGAGCTGTTTTTT. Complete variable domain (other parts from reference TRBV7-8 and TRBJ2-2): GAGVSQSPRYKVAKRGQDVALRCDPISGHVSLFWYQQALGQGPEFLTYFQNEAQLDKSGLPSDRFFAERPEGSVSTLKIQRTQQEDSAVYLCASFGQELTGELFFGEGSRLTVL.

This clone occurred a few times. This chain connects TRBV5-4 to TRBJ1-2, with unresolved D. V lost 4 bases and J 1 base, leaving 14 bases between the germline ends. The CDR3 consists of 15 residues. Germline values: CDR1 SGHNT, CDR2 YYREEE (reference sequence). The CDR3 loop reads CASSPTLLVNYGYTF. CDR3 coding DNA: TGTGCCAGCAGCCCCACCTTACTGGTTAACTATGGCTACACCTTC.

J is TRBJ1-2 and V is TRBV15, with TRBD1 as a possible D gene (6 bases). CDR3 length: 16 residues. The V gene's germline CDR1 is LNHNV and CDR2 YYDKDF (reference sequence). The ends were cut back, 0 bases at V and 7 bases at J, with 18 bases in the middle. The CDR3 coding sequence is TGTGCCACCAGCAGAGATAAGTCCCAGGGGTGGGGTGGCTACACCTTC. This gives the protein CATSRDKSQGWGGYTF.